The entry below describes one TCR beta chain. The antigen is unknown. The method was immunoSEQ multiplex PCR; TCRdb's version includes in-frame clones alone and lacks a portion of them. The profile shows 40,000 to 55,000 clones, over 85% of them singletons. The record originates from a study of T cell responses to AZD1222 COVID-19 vaccine. Findings and caveats of the study: Repertoire sampling happened only post peak T cell response. White British donors predominated, females outnumbered males, and clonal diversity was possibly underestimated. Distributed over spike, vaccine-associated CD4 TCRs predominated at 160-218 and 743-854.

This receptor was obtained from an adult who received the AZD1222 COVID-19 vaccine. This specimen was peripheral blood, taken 28 days after the second AZD1222 dose.

The CDR3 region is CASSPGAIETQYF. CDR3 nucleotide sequence: TGTGCCAGCAGCCCTGGGGCGATAGAGACCCAGTACTTC. J is TRBJ2-5 and V is TRBV11-2; possible D gene TRBD1, 5 bases. There are 13 residues in the CDR3. Germline V gene sequence: CDR1 SGHAT, CDR2 FQNNGV. Trimming cost V 5 bases and J 4 bases, with 11 bases left between them.